This T cell receptor beta chain emerged from a study of blood T cell repertoires in COVID-19. The wider study: COVID-19 samples, acute and convalescent, were from the United States, Italy and Spain. The cDNA or gDNA used as material had been derived from T cells, B-cell-depleted T cells, or PBMCs.

V was clipped by 1 base and J by 4 bases; unmatched bases: 9. This CDR3 has 16 residues. The germline V gene encodes CDR1 GTSNPN and CDR2 SVGIG (reference sequence). This clone appeared once. Original data processing: Amplifying reference gene primers gave estimates of nucleated cell counts. TCRdb's table, derived via immunoSEQ multiplex PCR, lists solely in-frame clones and lacks some. The V and J calls and clone size were taken over from that table, and D and trimming were inferred from the DNA. Here the sample spans about 340,000 clones, roughly 90% being singletons. The chain links TRBV30 to TRBJ2-3, with TRBD2 identical over 9 bases. This sequence was found in a woman in her 70s with COVID-19, enrolled during active disease. Sequencing was done on a sample of peripheral blood. This CDR3 is CAWSGGRGGAPDTQYF. CDR3 DNA: TGTGCCTGGAGTGGTGGACGCGGGGGGGCCCCAGATACGCAGTATTTT.